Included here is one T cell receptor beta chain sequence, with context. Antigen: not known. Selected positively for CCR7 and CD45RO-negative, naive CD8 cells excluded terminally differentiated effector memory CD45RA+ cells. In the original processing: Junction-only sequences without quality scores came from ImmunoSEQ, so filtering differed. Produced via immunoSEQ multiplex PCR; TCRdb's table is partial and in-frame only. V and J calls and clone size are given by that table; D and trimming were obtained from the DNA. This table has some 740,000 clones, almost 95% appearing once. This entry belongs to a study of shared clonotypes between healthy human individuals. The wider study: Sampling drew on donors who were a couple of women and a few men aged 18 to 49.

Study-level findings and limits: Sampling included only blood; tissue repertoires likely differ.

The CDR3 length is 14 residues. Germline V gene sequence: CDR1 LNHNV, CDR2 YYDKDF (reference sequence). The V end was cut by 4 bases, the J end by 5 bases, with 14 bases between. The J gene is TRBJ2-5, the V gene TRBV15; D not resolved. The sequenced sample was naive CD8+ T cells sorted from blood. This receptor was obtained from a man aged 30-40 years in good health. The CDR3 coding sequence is TGTGCCACCAGCAAGATCTATTCCGGGGAGACCCAGTACTTC. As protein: CATSKIYSGETQYF.